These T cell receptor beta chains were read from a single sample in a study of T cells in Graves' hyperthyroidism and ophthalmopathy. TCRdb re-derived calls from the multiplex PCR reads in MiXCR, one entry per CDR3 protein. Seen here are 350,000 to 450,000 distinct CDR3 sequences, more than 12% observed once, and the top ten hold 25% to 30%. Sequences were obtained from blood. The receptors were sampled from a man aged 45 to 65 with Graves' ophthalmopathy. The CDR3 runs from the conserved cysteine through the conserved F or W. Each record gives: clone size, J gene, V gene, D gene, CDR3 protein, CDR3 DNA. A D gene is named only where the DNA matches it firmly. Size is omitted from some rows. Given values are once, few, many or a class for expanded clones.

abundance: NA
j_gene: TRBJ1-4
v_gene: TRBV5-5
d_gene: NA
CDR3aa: CASSFFPDGVNEKLFF
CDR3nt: TGTGCCAGCAGCTTCTTTCCCGATGGGGTTAATGAAAAACTGTTTTTT

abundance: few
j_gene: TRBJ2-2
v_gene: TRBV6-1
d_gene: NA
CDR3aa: CASSEEDTGELFF
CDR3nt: TGTGCCAGCAGTGAAGAGGACACCGGGGAGCTGTTTTTT

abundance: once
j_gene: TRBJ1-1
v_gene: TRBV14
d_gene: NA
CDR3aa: CASSQDSSQTKAFF
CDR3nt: TGTGCCAGCAGCCAAGATTCCAGTCAGACTAAAGCTTTCTTT

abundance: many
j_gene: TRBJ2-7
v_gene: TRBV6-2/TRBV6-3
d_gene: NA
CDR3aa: CASMLGAGTYEQYF
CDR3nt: TGTGCCAGCATGCTGGGGGCAGGGACCTACGAGCAGTACTTC

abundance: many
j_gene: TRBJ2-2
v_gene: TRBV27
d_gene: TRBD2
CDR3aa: CASSSPSSGRYTGELFF
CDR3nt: TGTGCCAGCAGCTCTCCCTCTAGCGGGAGATACACCGGGGAGCTGTTTTTT

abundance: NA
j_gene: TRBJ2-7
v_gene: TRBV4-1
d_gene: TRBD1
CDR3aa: CASSPDRRAYEQYF
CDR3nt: TGCGCCAGCAGCCCGGACAGGCGCGCCTACGAGCAGTACTTC

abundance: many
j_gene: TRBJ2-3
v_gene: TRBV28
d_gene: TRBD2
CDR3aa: CASSKGGLAVDTQYF
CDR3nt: TGTGCCAGCAGTAAGGGCGGGCTAGCGGTAGATACGCAGTATTTT

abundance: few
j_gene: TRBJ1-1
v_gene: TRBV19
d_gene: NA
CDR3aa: CASSTPPTANTEAFF
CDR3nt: TGTGCCAGTAGTACCCCACCGACAGCAAACACTGAAGCTTTCTTT

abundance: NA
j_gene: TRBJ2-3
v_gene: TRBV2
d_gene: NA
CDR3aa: CASSQVGADTQYF
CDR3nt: TGTGCCAGCAGCCAAGTCGGTGCAGATACGCAGTATTTT

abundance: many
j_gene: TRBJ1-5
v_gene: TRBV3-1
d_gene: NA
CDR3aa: CASSQDGELSNQPQHF
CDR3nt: TGTGCCAGCAGCCAAGATGGAGAGCTTAGCAATCAGCCCCAGCATTTT

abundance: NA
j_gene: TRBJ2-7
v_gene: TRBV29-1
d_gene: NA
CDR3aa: CSVESLAAPYEQYF
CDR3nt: TGCAGCGTTGAGAGCTTAGCTGCGCCCTACGAGCAGTACTTC

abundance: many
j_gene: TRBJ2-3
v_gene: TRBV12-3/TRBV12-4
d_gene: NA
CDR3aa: CASSAALAASSTQYF
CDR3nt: TGTGCCAGCAGTGCCGCTCTAGCTGCTAGTAGTACGCAGTATTTT

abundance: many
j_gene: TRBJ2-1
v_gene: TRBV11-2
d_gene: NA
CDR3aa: CASSQGGTEQFF
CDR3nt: TGTGCCAGCAGCCAGGGGGGCACTGAGCAGTTCTTC

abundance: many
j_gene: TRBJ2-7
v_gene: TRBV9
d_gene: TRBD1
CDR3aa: CASSPRDSLSYEQYF
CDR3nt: TGTGCCAGCAGCCCACGGGACAGCCTCTCCTACGAGCAGTACTTC

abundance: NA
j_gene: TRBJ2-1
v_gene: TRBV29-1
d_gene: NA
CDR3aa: CSVAGNEQLF
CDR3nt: TGCAGCGTTGCCGGAAATGAGCAGCTCTTC

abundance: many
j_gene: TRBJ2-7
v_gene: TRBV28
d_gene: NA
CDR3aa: CASNTLTYEQYF
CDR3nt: TGTGCCAGTAACACGCTTACCTACGAGCAGTACTTC

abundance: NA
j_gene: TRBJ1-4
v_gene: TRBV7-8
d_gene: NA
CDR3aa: CASSLILAGREKLFF
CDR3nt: TGTGCCAGCAGCTTAATTTTGGCAGGGCGGGAAAAACTGTTTTTT

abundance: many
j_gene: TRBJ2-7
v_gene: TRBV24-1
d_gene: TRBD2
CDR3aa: CATSGTSGNTQYEQYF
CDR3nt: TGTGCCACCTCCGGGACTAGCGGGAATACTCAGTACGAGCAGTACTTC

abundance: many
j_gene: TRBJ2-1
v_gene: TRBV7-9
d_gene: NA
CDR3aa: CASSPWVGSNEQFF
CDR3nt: TGTGCCAGCAGCCCATGGGTTGGGAGCAATGAGCAGTTCTTC

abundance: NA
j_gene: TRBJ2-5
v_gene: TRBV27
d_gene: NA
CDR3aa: CASGTTGLGTETQYF
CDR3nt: TGTGCCAGCGGAACAACAGGGTTAGGTACAGAGACCCAGTACTTC

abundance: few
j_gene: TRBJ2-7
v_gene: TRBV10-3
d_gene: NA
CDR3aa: CASRVLDVYEQYF
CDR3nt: TGTGCCAGCAGGGTATTGGACGTCTACGAGCAGTACTTC

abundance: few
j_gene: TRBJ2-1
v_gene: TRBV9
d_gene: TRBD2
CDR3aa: CASSVVSGRAGEQFF
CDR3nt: TGTGCCAGCAGCGTGGTTAGCGGGAGGGCCGGTGAGCAGTTCTTC

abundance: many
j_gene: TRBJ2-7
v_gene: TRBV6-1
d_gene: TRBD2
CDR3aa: CASSQLAGGLEQYF
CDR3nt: TGTGCCAGCAGTCAGCTAGCGGGAGGTCTCGAGCAGTACTTC

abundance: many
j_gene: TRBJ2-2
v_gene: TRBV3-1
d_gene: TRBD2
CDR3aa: CASSQDIRLAELNTGELFF
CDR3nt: TGTGCCAGCAGCCAAGATATAAGACTAGCGGAGTTGAACACCGGGGAGCTGTTTTTT

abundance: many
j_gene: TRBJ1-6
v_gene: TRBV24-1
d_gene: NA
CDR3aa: CATSDSKGVRSPLHF
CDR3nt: TGTGCCACCAGTGATTCCAAGGGGGTTCGATCACCCCTCCACTTT

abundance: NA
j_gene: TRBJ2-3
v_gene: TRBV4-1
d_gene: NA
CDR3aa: CASSQDISRGLDTQYF
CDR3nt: TGCGCCAGCAGCCAAGATATCTCTAGGGGTTTAGATACGCAGTATTTT

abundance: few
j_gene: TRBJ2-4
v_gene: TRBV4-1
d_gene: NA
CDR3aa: CASCNLAKNIQYF
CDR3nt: TGCGCCAGCTGTAATTTAGCCAAAAACATTCAGTACTTC

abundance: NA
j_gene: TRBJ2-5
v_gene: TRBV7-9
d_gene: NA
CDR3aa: CARSLEGYQETQYF
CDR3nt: TGTGCTAGGAGCCTGGAGGGGTACCAAGAGACCCAGTACTTC

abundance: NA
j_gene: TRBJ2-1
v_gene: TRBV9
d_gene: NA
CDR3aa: CASSVDTSSEQFF
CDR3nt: TGTGCCAGCAGCGTAGATACGAGCTCTGAGCAGTTCTTC